Here is one TCR beta chain with its context. Its antigen remains unidentified. cDNA molecules carried unique molecular identifiers, and template switching added a universal primer site. MiXCR, applied by TCRdb to the 5' RACE reads, yields one record per CDR3 protein. Of around 450,000 distinct CDR3 sequences in the sample, approximately 15% were seen once. The sample originates from a study of identical twins. Study-wide points: Shared out-of-frame alpha sequences (those common to twins) showed excess low generation probability. Abundant beta clonotypes from cord blood bore fewer insertions; memory repertoires lacked this pattern.

Germline V gene sequence: CDR1 SGHRS, CDR2 YFSETQ. The V and J ends lost 2 bases and 2 bases, in that order; junction bases with no gene match: 11. The CDR3 contains 18 residues. The sample also formed part of further work on yellow fever vaccine responses in identical twins.

This clonotype originated in a woman aged 18-35 years in good health. Material for sequencing was CD4+ T cells sorted from blood. V is TRBV5-1 and J is TRBJ2-1; 9 nucleotides agree with TRBD1. CDR3 in DNA: TGCGCCAGCAGCTTTTGGGACCAACAGGGGGCTCCCTACAATGAGCAGTTCTTC. Translated, it gives CASSFWDQQGAPYNEQFF. Based on the CDR3 plus reference TRBV5-1 and TRBJ2-1, the full variable domain is KAGVTQTPRYLIKTRGQQVTLSCSPISGHRSVSWYQQTPGQGLQFLFEYFSETQRNKGNFPGRFSGRQFSNSRSEMNVSTLELGDSALYLCASSFWDQQGAPYNEQFFGPGTRLTVL.